This record looks at one T cell receptor beta chain sequence and its context. This clonotype has more than one count but fewer than ten. The specificity of this receptor is unknown. No base qualities exist here, and no much larger clone lies one base off it. These data come from a study of T-cell reconstitution after alpha-beta-depleted transplantation in children (dated by TCRdb to about 2016). Concerning the study at large: Using TCR repertoire profiling, the study followed T-cell immune reconstitution in a quantitative way in children after TCRalphabeta/CD19-depleted allogeneic hematopoietic cell transplantation.

V loses 6 bases, J loses 3 bases, and the germline ends lie 17 bases apart. Measured from the cysteine to the phenylalanine, the CDR3 is 14 residues long. Kept here is only the CDR3 DNA, which spans 42 bases and is read in frame from base 1. CDR1 and CDR2 were assigned from the germline V gene (reference sequence) as DFQATT and SNEGSKA. The library was prepared using PCR. This sample was sequenced with an Illumina HiSeq 2500. TCR libraries were prepared with molecular barcoding, using unique molecular identifiers to normalize TCRbeta repertoire quantification. TCRdb redid the processing of the public reads, applying fastp at Q25 and MiXCR, and retained in-frame beta chains. Identical CDR3 proteins give one entry, which carries the most common genes and DNA. The sample includes hundreds of thousands of distinct CDR3 sequences, with over 15% observed a single time. About 1.1% of the sample is taken by the ten largest.

The specimen comprised PBMCs from the stem cell graft donor, sampled from the stem cell graft. This receptor was identified in a human donor who donated a stem cell graft to a child with acute myeloid leukemia. This receptor chain uses TRBV20-1 and TRBJ1-1; no D gene can be assigned with confidence. The DNA sequence is given as TGCAGTGCCTTAGACCACTTTGGGGACACTGAAGCTTTCTTT. It specifies CSALDHFGDTEAFF.